The 3 T cell receptor beta chains listed next were all sequenced from one sample in a study of prognosis after radiotherapy for stage I lung cancer. Amplicons of TCR beta CDR3 were generated from genomic DNA by two-round multiplex PCR. It was primers specific to each TRBV and TRBJ gene that first-round PCR used. A single record per CDR3 protein comes from TCRdb applying MiXCR to the multiplex PCR reads. The sample includes over 50,000 distinct CDR3 sequences, 30% to 35% of them seen just once. The input for sequencing was PBMCs, taken before or after stereotactic body radiation therapy (not recorded which). These receptors all stem from a donor aged 50 or older with non-small cell lung cancer.

The sample holds many counts of this clonotype. The rearrangement links TRBV18 to TRBJ1-6; D uncertain. V was shortened by 3 bases and J by 8 bases, with 11 bases between the two germline ends. There are 14 residues in the CDR3. Germline V gene lookup returns CDR1 KGHSH and CDR2 LQKENI. The CDR3 sequence: CASSPSPKDSPLHF. The CDR3 DNA follows: TGTGCCAGCTCACCCTCGCCCAAGGATTCACCCCTCCACTTT.

With respect to this clonotype: The missing conserved phenylalanine or tryptophan at the end of this CDR3 makes a read error likely. This rearrangement joins TRBV20-1 to TRBJ1-5; D is uncertain. Germline V gene data show CDR1 as DFQATT and CDR2 as SNEGSKA (reference sequence). This CDR3 has 15 residues. V lost 0 bases and J lost 5, with 14 bases in between. The CDR3 sequence is CSARETVLRHQPQHS. CDR3 nucleotide sequence: TGCAGTGCTAGAGAAACGGTTCTCCGCCATCAGCCCCAGCATTCT.

This rearrangement joins TRBV12-3 or TRBV12-4 to TRBJ1-2; 11 bases agree with TRBD1. J gave up 9 bases and V 1 base, and 7 bases lay outside the gene matches. The CDR3 extends over 15 amino acids. The chain's CDR3 is CASSLEGGTGGRYTF. DNA of the CDR3: TGTGCCAGCAGTTTAGAGGGTGGGACAGGGGGTCGCTACACCTTC.